This passage covers 8 T cell receptor beta chains from one sample sequenced in a study of monozygotic twins with cystic fibrosis. Here immunoSEQ multiplex PCR was the method, and the copy in TCRdb shows in-frame clones only, minus some. In the table there are 10,000 to 15,000 clones, approximately 85% of which are singletons. The sample comprised blood. Receptors were obtained from a man between 18 and 35 years old with cystic fibrosis.

This sequence joins TRBV19 and TRBJ2-5; 7 nucleotides agree with TRBD2. From germline, CDR1 is LNHDA and CDR2 SQIVND (reference sequence). V lost 2 bases to trimming and J lost 7 bases; unmatched junction nucleotides: 10. The CDR3 consists of 15 residues. The DNA of the CDR3 is TGTGCCAGTAGTATACGGGCCCGGGAGGAGGCGACCCAGTACTTC. It encodes CASSIRAREEATQYF.

This chain connects TRBV7-9 to TRBJ2-1, with D perhaps TRBD1 or TRBD2 (7 bases each). Germline CDR1 reads SEHNR; CDR2 reads FQNEAQ (reference sequence). This CDR3 is built from 15 residues. The V end lost 0 bases, the J end lost 3 bases, and 9 bases lay between the germline ends. CDR3: CASSLARGGYNEQFF. Here the CDR3 DNA reads TGTGCCAGCAGCTTAGCCAGGGGGGGCTACAATGAGCAGTTCTTC.

In its sample, this clone was seen a few times. CDR3 region: CASTVTQTGMNTEAFF. CDR3 nucleotides: TGCGCCAGCACCGTAACCCAGACAGGGATGAACACTGAAGCTTTCTTT. This chain uses TRBV5-1 with TRBJ1-1; 7 bases match TRBD1. CDR1 is SGHRS, CDR2 YFSETQ, per germline. The CDR3 runs 16 residues. Trimming removed 6 bases from V and 0 bases from J; junction bases left unmatched: 11.

The chain links TRBV6-1 to TRBJ1-6; 8 bases match TRBD1. V was pared by 0 bases and J by 9 bases, with 7 bases of the junction left unmatched. The CDR3 covers 16 residues. The germline V gene encodes CDR1 MNHNS and CDR2 SASEGT. Here the CDR3 DNA reads TGTGCCAGCAGTGAAGCTCTGACAGGGGTTCGTTCACCCCTCCACTTT. It encodes CASSEALTGVRSPLHF.

The rearrangement links TRBV5-5 to TRBJ2-7, with D hard to call. V lost 0 bases to trimming and J lost 0 bases, with 10 bases between them. This CDR3 comprises 15 residues. Germline V lookup: CDR1 SGHKS, CDR2 YYEKEE (reference sequence). CDR3 in DNA: TGTGCCAGCAGCTTGGTGTTCGGCGTCTCCTACGAGCAGTACTTC. Its protein is CASSLVFGVSYEQYF.

This clone was detected once. V gene TRBV18 combines with J gene TRBJ2-7, with 8 bases fitting TRBD1. The V gene end was trimmed by 4 bases and the J gene end by 0 bases; junction bases not matched to a gene: 5. CDR1 and CDR2 from the germline V gene are KGHSH and LQKENI. This CDR3 has 15 amino acids. CDR3 protein: CASSRGQASSYEQYF. CDR3 nucleotides: TGTGCCAGCTCACGGGGACAGGCAAGCTCCTACGAGCAGTACTTC.

The chain links TRBV25-1 to TRBJ2-3; no firm D call. Germline assignment: CDR1 MGHDK and CDR2 SYGVNS. The CDR3 totals 16 residues. Trimming removed 3 bases from V and 0 bases from J, with 13 bases in between. CDR3 nucleotide sequence: TGTGCCAGCAGTGACCACTCAGTCCCTAGCACAGATACGCAGTATTTT. Its translation is CASSDHSVPSTDTQYF. The full variable domain, completed using reference TRBV25-1 and TRBJ2-3, is EADIYQTPRYLVIGTGKKITLECSQTMGHDKMYWYQQDPGMELHLIHYSYGVNSTEKGDLSSESTVSRIRTEHFPLTLESARPSHTSQYLCASSDHSVPSTDTQYFGPGTRLTVL.

V gene TRBV7-9 combines with J gene TRBJ2-6, with a tentative D call TRBD1 (5 bases). This CDR3 has 16 residues. The germline CDR1 and CDR2 sequences are SEHNR and FQNEAQ (reference sequence). Trimming stripped 2 bases from V and 1 base from J, with 9 bases between. The CDR3 sequence is CASSLLPGSGANVLTF. CDR3 in DNA: TGTGCCAGCAGCTTATTACCAGGGTCTGGGGCCAACGTCCTGACTTTC.